This is a list of T cell receptor beta chains from one sample in a study of T cell changes during pregnancy in multiple sclerosis. Measured with immunoSEQ multiplex PCR; TCRdb has only the in-frame clones, and not every one. The sample holds about 44,000 clones, approximately 90% seen once. The sequencing here drew on CD4+ T cells from peripheral blood mononuclear cells, taken before pregnancy. These receptors all come from a female donor with multiple sclerosis, enrolled in a pregnancy study. Each CDR3 is given with its conserved first and last residue. The D gene is left open where the match is weak. A clone size is listed for some rows: how often the clone was seen (once, few, many), or a class if it is expanded.

CASTRGRDYGYTF | TGTGCCAGCACCAGGGGCAGGGACTATGGCTACACCTTC | TRBV6-1 | NA | TRBJ1-2 | NA
CASRRGSYEQYF | TGTGCCAGCAGGAGAGGCTCCTACGAGCAGTACTTC | TRBV2 | NA | TRBJ2-7 | NA
CASSADYRETQYF | TGTGCCAGCAGCGCTGACTATCGGGAGACCCAGTACTTC | TRBV9 | NA | TRBJ2-5 | NA
CASSMRQGGNTQYF | TGTGCCAGTAGTATGCGACAGGGGGGGAATACGCAGTATTTT | TRBV19 | NA | TRBJ2-3 | TRBD1
CASSSTLLNTEAFF | TGTGCCAGCAGCTCGACACTTTTGAACACTGAAGCTTTCTTT | TRBV9 | NA | TRBJ1-1 | NA
CASSQGNTEAFF | TGTGCCAGCAGTCAGGGGAACACTGAAGCTTTCTTT | TRBV6-5 | NA | TRBJ1-1 | NA
CATSKGRIGELFF | TGTGCCACCAGCAAGGGGAGGATCGGGGAGCTGTTTTTT | TRBV15 | few | TRBJ2-2 | NA
CASSELAGLSGANVLTF | TGCGCCAGCAGTGAGCTAGCGGGTCTCTCTGGGGCCAACGTCCTGACTTTC | TRBV10-2 | once | TRBJ2-6 | TRBD2
CAISTSGGEQYF | TGTGCCATCTCTACCAGCGGGGGGGAGCAGTACTTC | TRBV10-3 | NA | TRBJ2-7 | TRBD2
CASRGMTGGSEAFF | TGTGCCAGCAGGGGGATGACAGGGGGGTCGGAAGCTTTCTTT | TRBV2 | once | TRBJ1-1 | TRBD1
CASSLNRGSSYNEQFF | TGTGCCAGCTCACTGAACAGGGGTAGCTCCTACAATGAGCAGTTCTTC | TRBV18 | few | TRBJ2-1 | TRBD1